This is a list of T cell receptor beta chains from one sample in a study of T cell responses to AZD1222 COVID-19 vaccine. Some clones are missing from TCRdb's copy, which holds only in-frame ones; the method was immunoSEQ multiplex PCR. The sample lists around 25,000 clones, around 86% occurring once. Sequences were derived from peripheral blood, sampled 28 days after the second AZD1222 dose. The receptors stem from an adult who received the AZD1222 COVID-19 vaccine. CDR3s include the opening cysteine and the closing phenylalanine or tryptophan. A D gene is named only where the DNA matches it firmly. Size values are once, few and many counts, or a class for expanded clones, and some rows have none.

>TRBV3-1/TRBV3-2|TRBJ2-3|once|.
CASSLRDSQVEF
TGTGCCAGCAGCCTACGGGACTCCCAGGTTGAGTTT
>TRBV27|TRBJ1-2|.|TRBD1
CASSSPGQGVGYTF
TGTGCCAGCAGTTCGCCGGGACAGGGGGTCGGCTACACCTTC
>TRBV18|TRBJ1-1|.|.
CASSPSAGSFDTEAFF
TGTGCCAGCTCACCAAGTGCAGGGTCTTTCGACACTGAAGCTTTCTTT
>TRBV2|TRBJ1-5|.|.
CASRGVGGNQPQHF
TGTGCCAGCAGGGGGGTCGGAGGGAATCAGCCCCAGCATTTT
>TRBV5-6|TRBJ1-5|.|.
CASSLLDRAEHF
TGTGCCAGCAGCTTGTTGGACCGGGCCGAGCATTTT
>TRBV7-2|TRBJ1-5|.|TRBD1
CASSLVFAGGKGQPQHF
TGTGCCAGCAGCTTAGTATTCGCAGGGGGCAAGGGTCAGCCCCAGCATTTT
>TRBV4-1|TRBJ1-5|.|TRBD1
CASSRDRGGQPQHF
TGCGCCAGCAGCCGGGACAGGGGCGGCCAGCCCCAGCATTTT
>TRBV2|TRBJ1-3|.|.
CASSPLGALSGNTIYF
TGTGCCAGCAGTCCCTTGGGGGCTCTCTCTGGAAACACCATATATTTT
>TRBV7-9|TRBJ2-6|.|TRBD1
CASSFTTGGAGANVLTF
TGTGCCAGCAGCTTCACTACAGGGGGCGCTGGGGCCAACGTCCTGACTTTC
>TRBV2|TRBJ1-1|.|TRBD1
CASRETGFTEAFF
TGTGCCAGCAGAGAGACAGGGTTCACTGAAGCTTTCTTT
>TRBV4-2|TRBJ1-1|.|TRBD1
CASSPNVQGQFNEAFF
TGTGCCAGCAGCCCGAACGTACAGGGGCAGTTTAATGAAGCTTTCTTT
>TRBV7-6|TRBJ2-2|.|.
CASTFANTGELFF
TGTGCCAGCACCTTCGCGAATACCGGGGAGCTGTTTTTT
>TRBV11-3|TRBJ2-7|few|.
CASSPRDNSYEQYF
TGTGCCAGCAGCCCTCGGGACAACTCCTACGAGCAGTACTTC
>TRBV24-1|TRBJ1-2|.|.
CATSLQGHGYTF
TGTGCCACCAGTTTACAGGGTCATGGCTACACCTTC
>TRBV28|TRBJ2-3|.|TRBD1
CASTTGGTDTQYF
TGTGCCAGCACGACAGGGGGCACAGATACGCAGTATTTT
>TRBV10-3|TRBJ1-1|.|.
CAISESGGIMNTEAFF
TGTGCCATCAGTGAGTCCGGGGGTATCATGAACACTGAAGCTTTCTTT
>TRBV6-5|TRBJ2-5|once|TRBD1
CASSSSTGVQETQYF
TGTGCCAGCAGCTCTTCGACAGGGGTCCAAGAGACCCAGTACTTC
>TRBV12-3/TRBV12-4|TRBJ1-1|.|.
CASSFGPYTEAFF
TGTGCCAGCAGTTTTGGACCGTACACTGAAGCTTTCTTT
>TRBV28|TRBJ2-3|.|TRBD2
CASSWGGRYTDTQYF
TGTGCCAGCAGTTGGGGCGGGAGGTACACAGATACGCAGTATTTT
>TRBV28|TRBJ1-2|.|TRBD1
CASRPGQGLMRYGYTF
TGTGCCAGCAGGCCGGGACAGGGGCTCATGCGCTATGGCTACACCTTC
>TRBV6-5|TRBJ1-1|once|.
CASSTTHRDGAEAFF
TGTGCCAGCAGCACGACCCACAGGGATGGGGCTGAAGCTTTCTTT
>TRBV5-4|TRBJ1-5|.|.
CASSQASLRYSSQHF
TGTGCCAGCAGCCAAGCGAGCCTACGGTATTCGTCCCAGCATTTT
>TRBV19|TRBJ2-5|.|TRBD1
CASSATGEKTQYF
TGTGCCAGTAGTGCGACAGGGGAGAAGACCCAGTACTTC
>TRBV19|TRBJ1-2|.|TRBD1
CASRPGQGRLNYGYTF
TGTGCCAGTCGACCGGGACAGGGACGTCTTAACTATGGCTACACCTTC
>TRBV4-1|TRBJ1-2|once|TRBD1
CASSQDGAGGMYGYTF
TGCGCCAGCAGCCAAGATGGGGCAGGGGGCATGTATGGCTACACCTTC
>TRBV10-3|TRBJ2-1|.|TRBD2
CAKLAGAYNEQFF
TGTGCCAAACTAGCGGGGGCCTACAATGAGCAGTTCTTC
>TRBV30|TRBJ1-5|.|.
CAWSVQVDGPQHF
TGTGCCTGGAGTGTACAAGTAGATGGCCCCCAGCATTTT